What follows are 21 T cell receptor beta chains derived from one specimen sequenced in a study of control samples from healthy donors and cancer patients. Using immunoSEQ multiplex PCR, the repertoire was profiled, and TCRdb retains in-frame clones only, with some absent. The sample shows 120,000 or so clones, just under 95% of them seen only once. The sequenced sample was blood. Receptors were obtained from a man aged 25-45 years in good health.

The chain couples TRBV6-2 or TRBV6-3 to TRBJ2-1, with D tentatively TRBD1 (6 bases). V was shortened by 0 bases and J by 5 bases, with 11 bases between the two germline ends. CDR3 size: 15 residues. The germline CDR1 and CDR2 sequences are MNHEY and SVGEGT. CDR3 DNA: TGTGCCAGCAGTTACTCCGGGACAAAAAACAATGAGCAGTTCTTC. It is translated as CASSYSGTKNNEQFF.

Here the CDR3 DNA reads TGTGCCAGCAGCCAAGACAGTCCGGGAGGGATTCAGTACTTC. It yields the protein CASSQDSPGGIQYF. The gene calls are TRBV7-3 and TRBJ2-4, with TRBD2 identical over 8 bases. V lost 5 bases and J lost 10; bases outside the gene matches: 10. Germline CDR1 reads SGHTA; CDR2 reads FQGTGA. The CDR3 runs 14 residues.

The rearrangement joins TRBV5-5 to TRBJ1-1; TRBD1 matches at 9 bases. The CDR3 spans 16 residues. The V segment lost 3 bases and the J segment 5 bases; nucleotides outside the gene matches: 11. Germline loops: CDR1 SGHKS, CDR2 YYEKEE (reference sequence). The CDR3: CASSYPGQGRYTEAFF. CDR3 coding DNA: TGTGCCAGCAGCTACCCGGGACAGGGTAGGTATACTGAAGCTTTCTTT.

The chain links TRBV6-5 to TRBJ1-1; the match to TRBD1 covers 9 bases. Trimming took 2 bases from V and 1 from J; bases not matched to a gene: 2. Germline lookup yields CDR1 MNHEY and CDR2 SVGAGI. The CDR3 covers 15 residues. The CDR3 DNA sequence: TGTGCCAGCAGTTACGGGACAGGGAGGAACACTGAAGCTTTCTTT. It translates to CASSYGTGRNTEAFF.

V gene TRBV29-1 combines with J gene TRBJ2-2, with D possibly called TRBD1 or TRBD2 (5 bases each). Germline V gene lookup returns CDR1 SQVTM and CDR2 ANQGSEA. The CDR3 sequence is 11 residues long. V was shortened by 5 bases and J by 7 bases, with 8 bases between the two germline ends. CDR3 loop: CSVWGSGELFF. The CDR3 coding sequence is TGCAGCGTTTGGGGGAGCGGGGAGCTGTTTTTT.

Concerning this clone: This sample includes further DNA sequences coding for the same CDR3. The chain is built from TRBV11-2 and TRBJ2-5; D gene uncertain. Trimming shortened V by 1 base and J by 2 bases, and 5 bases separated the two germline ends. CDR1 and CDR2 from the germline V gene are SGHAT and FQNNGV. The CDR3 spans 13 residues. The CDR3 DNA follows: TGTGCCAGCAGCTTAGGGAGACAAGAGACCCAGTACTTC. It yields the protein CASSLGRQETQYF.

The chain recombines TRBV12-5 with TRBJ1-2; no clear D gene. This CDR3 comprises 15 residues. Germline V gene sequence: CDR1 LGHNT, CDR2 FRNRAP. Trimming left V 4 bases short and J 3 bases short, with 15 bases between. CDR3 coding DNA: TGTGCTAGTGGTTATGGGTATGACCCTTACTATGGCTACACCTTC. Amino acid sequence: CASGYGYDPYYGYTF.

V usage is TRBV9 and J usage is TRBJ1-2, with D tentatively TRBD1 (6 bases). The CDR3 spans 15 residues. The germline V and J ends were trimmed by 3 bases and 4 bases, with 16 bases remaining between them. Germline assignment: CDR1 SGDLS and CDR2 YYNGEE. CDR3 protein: CASSGKQGPGYGYTF. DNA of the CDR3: TGTGCCAGCAGCGGGAAACAGGGACCAGGCTATGGCTACACCTTC.

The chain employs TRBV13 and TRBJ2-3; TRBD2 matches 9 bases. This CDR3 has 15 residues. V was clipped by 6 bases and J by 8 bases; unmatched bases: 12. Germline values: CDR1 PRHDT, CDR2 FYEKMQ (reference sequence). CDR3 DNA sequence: TGTGCCAGCAGGCCGGGTAGCGGGGGCCATTTTACGCAGTATTTT. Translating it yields CASRPGSGGHFTQYF.

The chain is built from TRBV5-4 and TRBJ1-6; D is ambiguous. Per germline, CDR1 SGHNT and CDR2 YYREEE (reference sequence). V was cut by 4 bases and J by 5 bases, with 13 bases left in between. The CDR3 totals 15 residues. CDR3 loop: CASSRVGENNSPLHF. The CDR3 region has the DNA TGTGCCAGCAGCCGTGTTGGGGAGAATAATTCACCCCTCCACTTT.

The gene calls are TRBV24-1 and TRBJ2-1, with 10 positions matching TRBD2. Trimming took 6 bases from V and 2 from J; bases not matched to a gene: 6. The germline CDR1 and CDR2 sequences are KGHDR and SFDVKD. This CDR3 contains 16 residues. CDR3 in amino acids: CATSNPLAGAYNEQFF. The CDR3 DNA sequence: TGTGCCACCAGTAACCCTCTAGCGGGGGCCTACAATGAGCAGTTCTTC.

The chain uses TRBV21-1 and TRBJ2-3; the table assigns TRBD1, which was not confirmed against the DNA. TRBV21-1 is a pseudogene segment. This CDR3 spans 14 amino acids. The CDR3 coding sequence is TGTGCCAGCAGCCAGGGGGTGCTCACAGATACGCAGTATTTT. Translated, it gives CASSQGVLTDTQYF.

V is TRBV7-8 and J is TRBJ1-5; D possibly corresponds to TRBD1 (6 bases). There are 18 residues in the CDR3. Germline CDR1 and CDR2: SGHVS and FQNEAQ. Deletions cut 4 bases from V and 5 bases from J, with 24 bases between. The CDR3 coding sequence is TGTGCCAGCAGCTCCCGAATATATTGGGACACTAGGGATCAGCCCCAGCATTTT. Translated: CASSSRIYWDTRDQPQHF.

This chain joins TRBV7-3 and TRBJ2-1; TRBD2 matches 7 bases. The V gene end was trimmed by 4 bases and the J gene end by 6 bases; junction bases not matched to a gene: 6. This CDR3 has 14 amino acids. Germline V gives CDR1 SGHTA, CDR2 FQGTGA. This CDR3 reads CASSWGGPGNEQFF. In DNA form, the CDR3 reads TGTGCCAGCAGCTGGGGGGGACCGGGCAATGAGCAGTTCTTC.

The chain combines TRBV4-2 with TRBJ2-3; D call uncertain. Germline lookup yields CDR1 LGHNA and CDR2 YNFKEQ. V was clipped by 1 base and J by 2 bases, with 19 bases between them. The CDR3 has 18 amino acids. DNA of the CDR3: TGTGCCAGCAGCCAAGGTTTCCCTTCCGGAACACTCACAGATACGCAGTATTTT. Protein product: CASSQGFPSGTLTDTQYF.

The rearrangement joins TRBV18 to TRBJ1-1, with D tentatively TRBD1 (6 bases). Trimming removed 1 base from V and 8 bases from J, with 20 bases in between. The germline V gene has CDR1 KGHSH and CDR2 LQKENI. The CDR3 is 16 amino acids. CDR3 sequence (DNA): TGTGCCAGCTCACCACAGGGGGAACTCCCGCGGGTGGAAGCTTTCTTT. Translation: CASSPQGELPRVEAFF. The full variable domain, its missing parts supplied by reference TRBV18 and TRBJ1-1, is NAGVMQNPRHLVRRRGQEARLRCSPMKGHSHVYWYRQLPEEGLKFMVYLQKENIIDESGMPKERFSAEFPKEGPSILRIQQVVRGDSAAYFCASSPQGELPRVEAFFGQGTRLTVV.

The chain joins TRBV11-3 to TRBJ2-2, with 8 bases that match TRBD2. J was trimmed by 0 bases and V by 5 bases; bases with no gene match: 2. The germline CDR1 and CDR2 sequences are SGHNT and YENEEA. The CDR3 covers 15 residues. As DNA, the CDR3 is TGTGCCAGCAGCACGGGACTAGCGAACACCGGGGAGCTGTTTTTT. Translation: CASSTGLANTGELFF.

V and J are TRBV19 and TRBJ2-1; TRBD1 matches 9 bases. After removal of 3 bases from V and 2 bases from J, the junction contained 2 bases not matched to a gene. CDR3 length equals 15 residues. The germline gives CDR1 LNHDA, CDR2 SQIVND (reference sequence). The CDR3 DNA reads TGTGCCAGTAGTATTGGGACAGGGACCTACAATGAGCAGTTCTTC. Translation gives CASSIGTGTYNEQFF.

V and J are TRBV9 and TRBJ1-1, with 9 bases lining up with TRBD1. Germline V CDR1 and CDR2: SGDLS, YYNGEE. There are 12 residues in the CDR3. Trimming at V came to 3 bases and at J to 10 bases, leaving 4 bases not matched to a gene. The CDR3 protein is CASSDRDRVAFF. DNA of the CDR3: TGTGCCAGCAGCGACCGGGACAGGGTAGCTTTCTTT.

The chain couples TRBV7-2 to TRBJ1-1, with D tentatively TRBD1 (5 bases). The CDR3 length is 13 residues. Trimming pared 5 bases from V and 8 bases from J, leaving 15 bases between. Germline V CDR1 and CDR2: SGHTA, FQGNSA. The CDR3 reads CASSPQGANEAFF. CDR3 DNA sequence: TGTGCCAGCAGCCCGCAGGGTGCTAACGAAGCTTTCTTT.

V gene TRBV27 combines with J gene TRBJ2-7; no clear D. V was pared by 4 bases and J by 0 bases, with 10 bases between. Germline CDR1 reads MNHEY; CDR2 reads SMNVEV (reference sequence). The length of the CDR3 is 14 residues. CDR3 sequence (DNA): TGTGCCAGCAGTTACGGTTTTGGCTCCTACGAGCAGTACTTC. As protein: CASSYGFGSYEQYF.